This T cell receptor (beta chain) comes out of a study of cytomegalovirus exposure and HLA in healthy donors. At the level of the study: Earlier sequencing of some 170 million T cells yielded approximately 120 million unique TCR beta sequences. Assignment to the Caucasian-associated ancestry cluster applied to 81% of the approximately 400 genotyped donors.

With 4 bases clipped from V and 9 bases from J, the junction kept 13 bases outside the gene matches. Germline CDR1 reads SEHNR; CDR2 reads FQNEAQ (reference sequence). The CDR3 totals 15 residues. PCR used 60 Vbeta primers and 13 Jbeta primers. TCRdb's table, derived via immunoSEQ multiplex PCR, lists solely in-frame clones and lacks some. The sample has fewer than 150,000 clones, 60% to 75% seen once. The genes are TRBV7-9 and TRBJ2-7, with 9 bases lining up with TRBD1. The receptor was derived from a human donor in good health. The source material was PBMCs. The CDR3 DNA follows: TGTGCCAGCAGCTCGACCGGGACAGGGACAGAGGTGCAGTACTTC. Translation: CASSSTGTGTEVQYF.